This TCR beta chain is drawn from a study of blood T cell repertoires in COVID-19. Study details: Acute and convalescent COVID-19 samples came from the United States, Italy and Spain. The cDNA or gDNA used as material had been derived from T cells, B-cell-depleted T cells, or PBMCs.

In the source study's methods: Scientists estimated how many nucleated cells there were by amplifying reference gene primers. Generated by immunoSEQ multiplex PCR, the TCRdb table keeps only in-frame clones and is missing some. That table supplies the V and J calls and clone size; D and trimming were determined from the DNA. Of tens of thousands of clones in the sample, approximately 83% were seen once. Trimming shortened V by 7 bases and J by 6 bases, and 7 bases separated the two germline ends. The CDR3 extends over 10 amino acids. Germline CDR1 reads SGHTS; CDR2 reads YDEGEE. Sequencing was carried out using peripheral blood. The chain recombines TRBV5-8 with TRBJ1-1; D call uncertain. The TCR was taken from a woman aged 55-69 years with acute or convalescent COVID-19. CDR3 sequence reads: CASPGAEAFF. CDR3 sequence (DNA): TGTGCCAGCCCGGGAGCTGAAGCTTTCTTT.